The entry below describes one T cell receptor (beta chain). Assay: immunoSEQ multiplex PCR; the TCRdb copy retains only in-frame clones and omits some. The sample lists over 200,000 clones; about 81% were seen once. The CDR3 loop spans 15 amino acids. In germline, CDR1 is SSHAT, CDR2 FNYEAQ (reference sequence). V was pared by 4 bases and J by 2 bases, with 12 bases between. This entry is derived from a study of blood T cell repertoires in COVID-19. The source of this sequence is a middle-aged man who had recovered from COVID-19. Sequencing was done on a sample of PBMCs or T cells enriched from blood (not recorded which). The rearrangement uses TRBV7-7 and TRBJ2-1, with TRBD1 as a possible D gene (5 bases). Written as DNA, the CDR3 is TGTGCCAGCAGCTCTGCCCCAGGGACCTACAATGAGCAGTTCTTC. Translated: CASSSAPGTYNEQFF. The variable domain in full, completed from reference TRBV7-7 and TRBJ2-1, reads GAGVSQSPRYKVTKRGQDVTLRCDPISSHATLYWYQQALGQGPEFLTYFNYEAQPDKSGLPSDRFSAERPEGSISTLTIQRTEQRDSAMYRCASSSAPGTYNEQFFGPGTRLTVL.